This T cell receptor beta chain was identified during a study of T cell changes during pregnancy in multiple sclerosis. The table came from immunoSEQ multiplex PCR; TCRdb's copy has only in-frame clones and leaves some out. The sample records over 35,000 clones, about 95% being singletons. This CDR3 contains 14 residues. The ends were cut back, 3 bases at V and 1 base at J, with 9 bases in the middle. Germline V gene lookup returns CDR1 MNHEY and CDR2 SMNVEV (reference sequence). This clonotype originated in a female donor with multiple sclerosis, enrolled in a pregnancy study. This sequence joins TRBV27 and TRBJ1-1; D gene unclear. This specimen consisted of CD4+ T cells from peripheral blood mononuclear cells, obtained in the second trimester of pregnancy. The CDR3 protein is CASSLVRQNTEAFF. In DNA form, the CDR3 reads TGTGCCAGCAGTTTGGTCAGACAGAACACTGAAGCTTTCTTT.